Each of the 13 T cell receptor beta chains below was sequenced from the same sample in a study of shared clonotypes between healthy human individuals. This table comes from immunoSEQ multiplex PCR, and its TCRdb copy is limited to in-frame clones, with some not included. The sample contains roughly 2.2 million clones, 85% to 95% of which appear only once. Sequencing input: naive CD4+ T cells from PBMCs. Sample subset: CD45RA+ positively selected. The receptors were sampled from a young man in good health. Some clones in this sample may be carry-over from other donors' samples.

The chain employs TRBV5-1 and TRBJ2-5, with D perhaps being TRBD1 or TRBD2 (5 bases each). CDR3 length: 16 residues. V was clipped by 5 bases and J by 1 base, with 18 bases between them. Germline CDR1 is SGHRS and CDR2 is YFSETQ. The CDR3 region has the DNA TGCGCCAGCAGTCCAGGTCCTACCGGGACCCAAGAGACCCAGTACTTC. Translation gives CASSPGPTGTQETQYF. The whole variable domain, filled in from reference TRBV5-1 and TRBJ2-5, reads KAGVTQTPRYLIKTRGQQVTLSCSPISGHRSVSWYQQTPGQGLQFLFEYFSETQRNKGNFPGRFSGRQFSNSRSEMNVSTLELGDSALYLCASSPGPTGTQETQYFGPGTRLLVL.

This sequence joins TRBV7-2 and TRBJ2-7, with 7 nucleotides matching TRBD2. Per germline, CDR1 SGHTA and CDR2 FQGNSA. The CDR3 has 16 amino acids. V lost 5 bases to trimming and J lost 0 bases; unmatched junction nucleotides: 10. The CDR3 is CASSQPRPSGSYEQYF. In nucleotides, the CDR3 is TGTGCCAGCAGCCAACCTCGTCCTAGCGGCTCCTACGAGCAGTACTTC.

On this clone itself: This specimen includes other DNA sequences encoding the same CDR3. The chain couples TRBV11-1 to TRBJ2-7, with TRBD1 matching 9 bases. The germline CDR1 and CDR2 sequences are SGHAT and FQDESV (reference sequence). Trimming removed 5 bases from V and 2 bases from J; junction bases left unmatched: 4. The CDR3 extends over 14 amino acids. The CDR3 loop reads CASSRQGGTYEQYF. The CDR3 region has the DNA TGTGCCAGCAGCAGACAGGGGGGCACCTACGAGCAGTACTTC.

The DNA for the CDR3 is TGTGCCAGCAGCTTATGGACTAGCGGCTCCTACGAGCAGTACTTC. This translates into CASSLWTSGSYEQYF. This chain uses TRBV7-3 with TRBJ2-7, with TRBD2 matching over 10 bases. The V gene's germline CDR1 is SGHTA and CDR2 FQGTGA. The V and J ends lost 2 bases and 0 bases, in that order; junction bases with no gene match: 1. CDR3 length: 15 residues. Variable domain in full (rest from reference TRBV7-3 and TRBJ2-7): GAGVSQTPSNKVTEKGKYVELRCDPISGHTALYWYRQSLGQGPEFLIYFQGTGAADDSGLPNDRFFAVRPEGSVSTLKIQRTERGDSAVYLCASSLWTSGSYEQYFGPGTRLTVT.

V usage is TRBV5-1 and J usage is TRBJ2-1, with TRBD2 matching 7 bases. This CDR3 has 16 amino acids. Per the germline V gene, CDR1 is SGHRS and CDR2 is YFSETQ. After removal of 7 bases from V and 10 bases from J, the junction contained 20 bases not matched to a gene. The CDR3 is CASGTSLLADGVEQFF. The CDR3 DNA sequence: TGCGCCAGCGGAACATCTCTTCTAGCGGATGGGGTCGAGCAGTTCTTC.

The rearrangement links TRBV7-7 to TRBJ1-4, with unresolved D. From germline, CDR1 is SSHAT and CDR2 FNYEAQ (reference sequence). The CDR3 length is 14 residues. The V end was cut by 5 bases, the J end by 10 bases, with 17 bases between. The CDR3 sequence is CASSPMEGSGKLFF. The CDR3 DNA reads TGTGCCAGCAGCCCAATGGAGGGTTCGGGAAAACTGTTTTTT.

Only one count was recorded for this clone. The V gene is TRBV6-1, the J gene TRBJ2-7; 7 bases fit TRBD1. This CDR3 contains 15 residues. V shed 4 bases and J 0 bases; nucleotides not matched to a gene: 6. The germline V gene encodes CDR1 MNHNS and CDR2 SASEGT. Written as DNA, the CDR3 is TGTGCCAGCAGTGGCGACCGGGACAGCTCCTACGAGCAGTACTTC. Residues: CASSGDRDSSYEQYF.

The chain is built from TRBV4-1 and TRBJ1-2, with TRBD1 matching 9 bases. Losses at the gene ends were 1 base for V and 8 bases for J; bases not matched to a gene: 8. Germline loops: CDR1 MGHRA, CDR2 YSYEKL. The CDR3 spans 15 residues. For the CDR3, the DNA is TGCGCCAGCAGCCAAGCACAGGGGGCCTCGTTCGGCTACACCTTC. Its protein is CASSQAQGASFGYTF.

The chain employs TRBV7-2 and TRBJ1-2; no reliable D call. Between the trimmed V and J ends, which lost 2 bases and 8 bases, there was a span of 9 bases. CDR3 length: 12 residues. Per germline, CDR1 SGHTA and CDR2 FQGNSA. The CDR3 bases are TGTGCCAGCAGCTTACGCGGACTCGGCTACACCTTC. Translation gives CASSLRGLGYTF.

The genes are TRBV19 and TRBJ1-2; D is undetermined. This CDR3 is 14 amino acids long. CDR1 and CDR2 (germline): LNHDA, SQIVND (reference sequence). Trimming removed 5 bases from V and 8 bases from J, with 18 bases in between. The CDR3: CASSGNEGGGGYTF. In DNA form, the CDR3 reads TGTGCCAGTAGTGGGAACGAGGGCGGCGGGGGCTACACCTTC.

This clone was seen only once. This rearrangement joins TRBV6-5 to TRBJ1-5; TRBD1 is a possible D gene (5 bases). The V end was cut by 5 bases, the J end by 4 bases, with 6 bases between. The CDR3 runs to 12 residues. The germline gives CDR1 MNHEY, CDR2 SVGAGI. The DNA for the CDR3 is TGTGCCAGCAGTAACAGGAATCAGCCCCAGCATTTT. Translation: CASSNRNQPQHF.

As for this clone: Other DNA sequences in the same sample also yield this CDR3. The chain employs TRBV28 and TRBJ1-5; 7 positions match TRBD1. J lost 5 bases, V lost 2 bases, and 3 bases had no gene match. The length of the CDR3 is 14 residues. CDR1 and CDR2 from the germline V gene are MDHEN and SYDVKM. The CDR3 here is CASSLGTGDQPQHF. The DNA for the CDR3 is TGTGCCAGCAGTTTAGGAACAGGGGATCAGCCCCAGCATTTT.

The genes are TRBV7-3 and TRBJ2-5; D is possibly TRBD1 or TRBD2 (5 bases each). Trimming cost V 6 bases and J 5 bases, with 13 bases left between them. The CDR3 is 13 amino acids. The germline CDR1 and CDR2 sequences are SGHTA and FQGTGA. CDR3 coding DNA: TGTGCCAGCAGTCGAGGGGTGCAGGAGACCCAGTACTTC. Residues: CASSRGVQETQYF.